The clone carrying this T cell receptor (beta chain) was seen only a few times. Its specificity is not known. Trimming shortened V by 6 bases and J by 2 bases, and 10 bases separated the two germline ends. Germline V gives CDR1 MNHNS, CDR2 SASEGT. CDR3 length equals 14 residues. Treatment reported: roughly 10-day PBMC culture with coronavirus spike peptide pools or control peptides (ViraFEST assay). The sample comes from a study of vaccination and CD4 T cells after COVID-19. The study sequenced cultured CD4+ T cell DNA using the Oncomine TCR Beta short-read assay. MiXCR, run by TCRdb on the PCR reads, gives a single entry per CDR3 protein. The table lists 15,000 to 20,000 distinct CDR3 sequences, just under 45% of them singletons.

This sequence originates from a human donor who had recovered from COVID-19. The sample comprised CD4+ T cells from blood, cultured in vitro. The rearrangement joins TRBV6-1 to TRBJ2-2; a weak D match, TRBD2 (5 bases). CDR3 coding DNA: TGTGCCAGCAGCCAAAGCGGTAACACCGGGGAGCTGTTTTTT. Translated: CASSQSGNTGELFF.